This T cell receptor (beta chain) stems from a study of OX40 agonist ivuxolimab in advanced cancers. Study-wide results and limits: Averaged across samples, CD8+ T cells carried more expanded clones than CD4+ did. The authors also found low normalized T-cell clonal expansion in some nonresponders. With doses of 0.1 to 3.0 mg/kg, CD4+ and CD8+ blood T cells had undergone clonal expansion by week 6.

Profiled with immunoSEQ multiplex PCR; TCRdb holds only in-frame clones, not every one. Found here are about 24,000 clones, around 84% of them singletons; the top ten hold 25% to 30%. Of note for this clone: Its target is not known.

Unmatched junction bases numbered 5, after V lost 10 bases and J lost 3 bases. This CDR3 contains 13 residues. Germline V gives CDR1 ENHRY, CDR2 SYGVKD. The source of this sequence is an adult with an advanced solid tumor such as melanoma, head and neck, liver or kidney cancer. The sequenced sample was CD4+ or CD8+ T cells sorted from blood, obtained in a trial of the OX40 agonist ivuxolimab. The chain couples TRBV10-3 to TRBJ2-7, with 11 nucleotides matching TRBD1. The CDR3: CATEGQGVYEQYF. The CDR3 DNA reads as TGTGCCACCGAGGGACAGGGGGTCTACGAGCAGTACTTC.